A single sample gave rise to the 25 T cell receptor beta chains below, sequenced in a study of beta chain features in type 1 diabetes. Of the isolated RNA, all was reverse transcribed, and so the sequenced material was expressed TCRB transcripts. Measured with immunoSEQ multiplex PCR; TCRdb has only the in-frame clones, and not every one. The sample has 200,000 to 250,000 clones, approximately 10% seen once. The sequenced sample consisted of central memory CD4+ T cells from blood. The receptor source for this set is a young man in good health.

A few counts support this clone. An end of the junction differs from the germline gene, which may be a read error. The chain couples TRBV5-1 to TRBJ2-1; 7 bases agree with TRBD2. Germline V CDR1 and CDR2: SGHRS, YFSETQ. The CDR3 loop spans 16 amino acids. The CDR3 coding sequence is TGCGACAGCAGCTTGGATCTAGCGGATGCCTACAATGAGCAGTTCTTC. Its protein product is CDSSLDLADAYNEQFF. The entire variable domain, with the rest obtained from reference TRBV5-1 and TRBJ2-1, is as follows: KAGVTQTPRYLIKTRGQQVTLSCSPISGHRSVSWYQQTPGQGLQFLFEYFSETQRNKGNFPGRFSGRQFSNSRSEMNVSTLELGDSALYLCDSSLDLADAYNEQFFGPGTRLTVL.

This clone was detected ten times or more. CDR3 sequence reads: CSVTTGRNEQYF. The CDR3 nucleotides are TGCAGCGTGACAACAGGGCGGAACGAGCAGTACTTC. The V gene is TRBV29-1, the J gene TRBJ2-7; TRBD1 is a possible D gene (6 bases). Germline V CDR1 and CDR2: SQVTM, ANQGSEA. The CDR3 has 12 amino acids. V lost 6 bases to trimming and J lost 5 bases, with 14 bases between them.

This clone was observed at least ten times. V is TRBV12-5 and J is TRBJ2-7; D remains unclear. The V gene lost 3 bases and the J gene lost 3 bases, with 3 bases spanning the gap. Germline V gene lookup returns CDR1 LGHNT and CDR2 FRNRAP. The CDR3 has 11 residues. The CDR3 loop reads CASGLHYEQYF. The CDR3 nucleotides read TGTGCTAGTGGTTTACACTACGAGCAGTACTTC.

This clone turned up a few times. The V call is TRBV7-2, the J call TRBJ2-3, with TRBD2 matching 9 bases. CDR3 length: 17 amino acids. The germline CDR1 and CDR2 sequences are SGHTA and FQGNSA. J gave up 2 bases and V 4 bases, and 10 bases lay outside the gene matches. The CDR3 DNA reads TGTGCCAGCAGCTCCCCTGGCGGGAGGGCGAACACAGATACGCAGTATTTT. Its protein is CASSSPGGRANTDTQYF.

This clone was counted many times. The genes are TRBV14 and TRBJ2-1, with no clear D. Trimming took 2 bases from V and 2 from J, leaving 10 bases between them. Germline CDR1 reads SGHDN; CDR2 reads FVKESK. The CDR3 consists of 15 residues. The CDR3 here is CASSQRGGTYNEQFF. The CDR3 DNA sequence: TGTGCCAGCAGCCAAAGAGGTGGAACCTACAATGAGCAGTTCTTC.

The rearrangement links TRBV4-3 to TRBJ2-3, with D unclear. V lost 1 base and J 5 bases, leaving 10 bases between the germline ends. CDR1 and CDR2 from the germline V gene are LGHNA and YSLEER. The CDR3 is 14 amino acids. CDR3 in amino acids: CASSQAPSGDTQYF. The CDR3 nucleotides read TGCGCCAGCAGCCAAGCCCCCTCGGGAGATACGCAGTATTTT.

At least ten counts were recorded for this clone. V gene TRBV7-2 combines with J gene TRBJ2-1; 8 bases align to TRBD2. The CDR3 has 15 residues. Germline loops: CDR1 SGHTA, CDR2 FQGNSA. V was clipped by 7 bases and J by 4 bases; unmatched bases: 9. CDR3 sequence: CASTRAGGLYNEQFF. The CDR3 DNA reads TGTGCCAGCACCAGGGCGGGAGGACTTTACAATGAGCAGTTCTTC. Using reference TRBV7-2 and TRBJ2-1 for the parts outside the CDR3, the full variable domain is GAGVSQSPSNKVTEKGKDVELRCDPISGHTALYWYRQSLGQGLEFLIYFQGNSAPDKSGLPSDRFSAERTGGSVSTLTIQRTQQEDSAVYLCASTRAGGLYNEQFFGPGTRLTVL.

The chain joins TRBV29-1 to TRBJ2-4; D ambiguous. The CDR3 consists of 14 residues. V was shortened by 3 bases and J by 1 base, with 10 bases between the two germline ends. CDR1 SQVTM and CDR2 ANQGSEA come from the germline V gene. In nucleotides, the CDR3 is TGCAGCGTTGATCCCGGGTCGGCCAAAAACATTCAGTACTTC. It specifies CSVDPGSAKNIQYF. The entire variable domain, with the rest obtained from reference TRBV29-1 and TRBJ2-4, is as follows: SAVISQKPSRDICQRGTSLTIQCQVDSQVTMMFWYRQQPGQSLTLIATANQGSEATYESGFVIDKFPISRPNLTFSTLTVSNMSPEDSSIYLCSVDPGSAKNIQYFGAGTRLSVL.

The chain uses TRBV20-1 and TRBJ2-1; unclear D gene. CDR1 is DFQATT and CDR2 is SNEGSKA in the germline V gene (reference sequence). Trimming stripped 8 bases from V and 6 bases from J, with 8 bases between. CDR3 length equals 10 residues. CDR3 region: CSIWLNEQFF. In DNA form, the CDR3 reads TGCAGTATTTGGCTCAATGAGCAGTTCTTC.

The CDR3 DNA follows: TGTGCCAGCAGTTACGGGGACAGGGGTTACGATGAGCAGTTCTTC. This codes for CASSYGDRGYDEQFF. The chain has TRBV6-6 and TRBJ2-1, with 10 bases that match TRBD1. The CDR3 runs 15 residues. Trimming cost V 2 bases and J 8 bases; bases outside gene matches: 6. Germline values: CDR1 MNHNY, CDR2 SVGAGI (reference sequence).

V gene TRBV7-2 combines with J gene TRBJ1-2; D is ambiguous. V gave up 0 bases and J gave up 4 bases, with 9 bases separating them. This CDR3 contains 14 residues. The V gene's germline CDR1 is SGHTA and CDR2 FQGNSA. CDR3 in DNA: TGTGCCAGCAGCTTAGCGCCAGCAACCTATGGCTACACCTTC. This sequence encodes CASSLAPATYGYTF.

The chain joins TRBV19 to TRBJ2-4; TRBD1 matches 10 bases. There are 16 residues in the CDR3. The V gene's germline CDR1 is LNHDA and CDR2 SQIVND (reference sequence). Germline trimming cut 3 bases from V and 7 bases from J; bases unmatched to any gene: 9. In DNA form, the CDR3 reads TGTGCCAGTAGTATCGGACGGGGACAGGGGACGAACATTCAGTACTTC. It encodes CASSIGRGQGTNIQYF.

This clone was picked up many times. This chain uses TRBV5-5 with TRBJ1-4; no definite D call. CDR3 size: 14 residues. Between the trimmed V and J ends, which lost 4 bases and 4 bases, there was a span of 11 bases. Per germline, CDR1 SGHKS and CDR2 YYEKEE (reference sequence). The CDR3 nucleotides are TGTGCCAGCAGCCCGCGGGTCGATAATGAAAAACTGTTTTTT. As protein: CASSPRVDNEKLFF.

This chain links TRBV25-1 with TRBJ2-1; 9 nucleotides align to TRBD2. J was trimmed by 7 bases and V by 3 bases; bases with no gene match: 13. Germline V lookup: CDR1 MGHDK, CDR2 SYGVNS. The CDR3 consists of 17 residues. CDR3 in DNA: TGTGCCAGCAGTGACCCCACTCTAGCGGGAATTCTGAATGAGCAGTTCTTC. Translating it yields CASSDPTLAGILNEQFF.

In this sample, this clone turned up a few times. The chain employs TRBV2 and TRBJ1-1; D remains unclear. The CDR3 has 13 residues. Trimming shortened V by 7 bases and J by 2 bases, and 11 bases separated the two germline ends. Germline V gives CDR1 SNHLY, CDR2 FYNNEI. CDR3 sequence (DNA): TGTGCCAGCATTGCGAATCCAAACACTGAAGCTTTCTTT. It yields the protein CASIANPNTEAFF.

In this sample, this clone turned up a few times. The V call is TRBV7-8, the J call TRBJ2-1, with D possibly TRBD2 on 6 matching bases. Deletions cut 1 base from V and 3 bases from J, with 13 bases between. The CDR3 covers 16 residues. CDR1 is SGHVS, CDR2 FQNEAQ, per germline. This CDR3 reads CASSLVGGAVYNEQFF. Written as DNA, the CDR3 is TGTGCCAGCAGCTTAGTTGGAGGGGCCGTCTACAATGAGCAGTTCTTC.

Of note for this clone: Different DNA sequences within this sample yield the same CDR3. V usage is TRBV5-1 and J usage is TRBJ2-5; TRBD1 aligns across 7 bases. The CDR3 is 14 residues long. Per germline, CDR1 SGHRS and CDR2 YFSETQ. V lost 4 bases to trimming and J lost 2 bases; unmatched junction nucleotides: 5. Here the CDR3 DNA reads TGCGCCAGCAGCCTCGGGACAGTACAAGAGACCCAGTACTTC. Its translation: CASSLGTVQETQYF. The full variable domain, its missing parts supplied by reference TRBV5-1 and TRBJ2-5, is KAGVTQTPRYLIKTRGQQVTLSCSPISGHRSVSWYQQTPGQGLQFLFEYFSETQRNKGNFPGRFSGRQFSNSRSEMNVSTLELGDSALYLCASSLGTVQETQYFGPGTRLLVL.

Many counts were recorded for this clone. The CDR3 reads CASSHAGTSTDTQYF. CDR3 DNA: TGTGCCAGCAGCCATGCCGGGACGAGCACAGATACGCAGTATTTT. The chain has TRBV14 and TRBJ2-3; D may be TRBD1 or TRBD2 (5 bases each). CDR1 SGHDN and CDR2 FVKESK come from the germline V gene. This CDR3 contains 15 residues. V lost 3 bases to trimming and J lost 0 bases, with 10 bases between them.

The chain uses TRBV7-9 and TRBJ2-3; 7 bases align to TRBD1. Unmatched junction bases numbered 5, after V lost 0 bases and J lost 8 bases. CDR3 length equals 14 residues. The germline V gene encodes CDR1 SEHNR and CDR2 FQNEAQ (reference sequence). The CDR3 bases are TGTGCCAGCAGCTTAGCACGGACAGGAGGTACGCAGTATTTT. Encoded protein: CASSLARTGGTQYF.

In its sample, this clone was seen many times. The chain recombines TRBV28 with TRBJ1-2; D gene unclear. V was cut by 0 bases and J by 2 bases, with 4 bases left in between. Germline-derived CDR1 and CDR2 are MDHEN and SYDVKM. The CDR3 extends over 13 amino acids. As DNA, the CDR3 is TGTGCCAGCAGTTTATGGCAAAACTATGGCTACACCTTC. Translating it yields CASSLWQNYGYTF.

This clone was picked up a small number of times. This chain uses TRBV14 with TRBJ2-1, with D perhaps TRBD2 (6 bases). V was cut by 2 bases and J by 5 bases, with 22 bases left in between. The germline gives CDR1 SGHDN, CDR2 FVKESK. The CDR3 spans 18 residues. In DNA form, the CDR3 reads TGTGCCAGCAGCCAACTCCTCAGGAGGGCGGGACTGAACAATGAGCAGTTCTTC. This encodes CASSQLLRRAGLNNEQFF.

The genes are TRBV7-2 and TRBJ2-1, with a possible D match to TRBD2 (5 bases). Trimming stripped 5 bases from V and 3 bases from J, with 11 bases between. Germline assignment: CDR1 SGHTA and CDR2 FQGNSA. The length of the CDR3 is 14 residues. The CDR3 DNA follows: TGTGCCAGCAGCCGGATAGACTACTACAATGAGCAGTTCTTC. Translation gives CASSRIDYYNEQFF. The full variable domain, completed using reference TRBV7-2 and TRBJ2-1, is GAGVSQSPSNKVTEKGKDVELRCDPISGHTALYWYRQSLGQGLEFLIYFQGNSAPDKSGLPSDRFSAERTGGSVSTLTIQRTQQEDSAVYLCASSRIDYYNEQFFGPGTRLTVL.

The chain recombines TRBV19 with TRBJ1-5; D might be TRBD1 (5 bases). Trimming took 0 bases from V and 7 from J, leaving 13 bases between them. The length of the CDR3 is 15 residues. From germline, CDR1 is LNHDA and CDR2 SQIVND (reference sequence). The CDR3 DNA reads TGTGCCAGTAGTATAGACGCAGGGAGGGAACAGCCCCAGCATTTT. This codes for CASSIDAGREQPQHF.

In this sample, this clone turned up many times. The chain uses TRBV11-2 and TRBJ2-3; the match to TRBD2 covers 9 bases. The CDR3 length is 12 residues. The junction had 8 bases not matched to a gene; V was cut back by 5 bases and J by 14 bases. Germline CDR1 SGHAT, CDR2 FQNNGV. CDR3 protein: CASSTTGTSMYF. The CDR3 DNA reads as TGTGCCAGCAGCACGACCGGGACTAGCATGTATTTT.

The rearrangement joins TRBV7-2 to TRBJ1-4; D is ambiguous. Germline lookup yields CDR1 SGHTA and CDR2 FQGNSA. The germline V and J ends were trimmed by 1 base and 4 bases, with 7 bases remaining between them. The CDR3 consists of 14 residues. As DNA, the CDR3 is TGTGCCAGCAGCTTAGGGGCAGTTAATGAAAAACTGTTTTTT. This codes for CASSLGAVNEKLFF.